These T cell receptor beta chains were read from a single sample in a study of T cells in Graves' hyperthyroidism and ophthalmopathy. TCRdb passed the multiplex PCR reads through MiXCR, listing each CDR3 protein once. The table has around 690,000 distinct CDR3 sequences, roughly 17% seen once. The sequencing input was blood. These receptors originate from a man aged 50 to 59 with Graves' hyperthyroidism. CDR3s include the opening cysteine and the closing phenylalanine or tryptophan. Fields, in order: J gene, V gene, CDR3 protein.

>TRBJ2-3|TRBV28
CATGQGPSADTQYF
>TRBJ2-5|TRBV27
CASSFGRGPLLFETQYF
>TRBJ1-1|TRBV28
CASIRNTEAFF
>TRBJ2-1|TRBV6-6
CASSYSGLNNEQFF
>TRBJ2-1|TRBV5-1
CASSLRAGIGADPVYNEQFF
>TRBJ2-3|TRBV28
CASSSLAFSTDTQYF
>TRBJ1-1|TRBV5-1
CASSLGGGWNTEAFF
>TRBJ1-1|TRBV28
CASSLVQASTEAFF
>TRBJ1-1|TRBV4-3
CASSQAWTLGTEAFF
>TRBJ2-2|TRBV3-1
CASSQVPRENTGELFF
>TRBJ2-1|TRBV20-1
CSAREGQGGDEQFF
>TRBJ2-1|TRBV5-4
CASSLGDRGLRRQFF
>TRBJ2-1|TRBV28
CATLGSGDSYNEQFF
>TRBJ2-1|TRBV5-1
CASSADRGLYNEQFF
>TRBJ1-6|TRBV27
CATPEGGNNSPLHF
>TRBJ2-1|TRBV27
CASRGVGGSYNEQFF
>TRBJ2-1|TRBV28
CASSSHRGLNNEQFF
>TRBJ2-1|TRBV20-1
CSARRLENNEQFF
>TRBJ1-5|TRBV12-3/TRBV12-4
CASRSRTGGNQPQHF
>TRBJ2-3|TRBV7-6
CASSLAGANADTQYF
>TRBJ2-1|TRBV3-1
CASSQERAGFDNEQFF
>TRBJ1-2|TRBV7-9
CASSTDSVYGYTF
>TRBJ1-1|TRBV7-8
CASSPRTGGSDTEAFF
>TRBJ1-1|TRBV7-6
CASSPDRGRTEAFF
>TRBJ2-2|TRBV11-2
CASSQGVGGPNTGELFF
>TRBJ1-2|TRBV28
CASSLGRGQGGYTF
>TRBJ1-2|TRBV27
CASRAHRGSGYTF
>TRBJ2-5|TRBV30
CAWSQDNQETQYF
>TRBJ2-1|TRBV7-6
CASSLDGTTTYNEQFF